These T cell receptor beta chains were read from a single sample in a study of blood T cell repertoires in COVID-19. Profiled with immunoSEQ multiplex PCR; TCRdb holds only in-frame clones, not every one. The data hold some 240,000 clones, with less than 85% observed a single time. The specimen sequenced was peripheral blood. Source of these receptors: a woman in her 70s with acute or convalescent COVID-19. CDR3s include the opening cysteine and the closing phenylalanine or tryptophan. D genes are given only for firm matches. A row's size may be missing; if present it is once, few, many or a size class.

d_gene	j_gene	v_gene	abundance	CDR3aa	CDR3nt
-	TRBJ2-2	TRBV6-6	-	CASRRPGDAGELFF	TGTGCCAGCAGGAGACCAGGGGACGCCGGGGAGCTGTTTTTT
-	TRBJ1-1	TRBV2	few	CASSPYRDNTEAFF	TGTGCCAGCTCACCATACAGGGATAACACTGAAGCTTTCTTT
TRBD1	TRBJ1-4	TRBV5-4	-	CASSPTGTDEKLFF	TGTGCCAGCAGCCCGACAGGGACGGACGAAAAACTGTTTTTT
-	TRBJ1-6	TRBV5-1	-	CASSFQGNSPLHF	TGCGCCAGCAGCTTCCAGGGGAACTCACCCCTCCACTTT
TRBD1	TRBJ1-6	TRBV5-1	once	CASSLDRTGISSPLHF	TGCGCCAGCAGCTTGGACCGGACAGGGATAAGCTCACCCCTCCACTTT
TRBD1	TRBJ2-2	TRBV9	once	CASSPSDRATGELFF	TGTGCCAGCAGCCCATCGGACAGGGCTACCGGGGAGCTGTTTTTT
TRBD1	TRBJ2-7	TRBV7-2	-	CASSPKRGHEQYF	TGTGCCAGCAGTCCGAAAAGGGGGCACGAGCAGTACTTC
-	TRBJ2-3	TRBV27	-	CASGTQGSQGTDTQYF	TGTGCCAGCGGGACACAGGGTAGCCAGGGTACAGATACGCAGTATTTT
-	TRBJ2-6	TRBV5-1	-	CASSFQSSGANVLTF	TGCGCCAGCAGCTTTCAGTCCTCTGGGGCCAACGTCCTGACTTTC
-	TRBJ1-6	TRBV18	once	CASSPPSLGNSPLHF	TGTGCCAGCTCACCACCATCTCTCGGTAATTCACCCCTCCACTTT
-	TRBJ1-6	TRBV7-2	-	CASTQAYNSPLHF	TGTGCCAGCACGCAGGCCTATAATTCACCCCTCCACTTT
TRBD2	TRBJ2-3	TRBV6-2/TRBV6-3	-	CASSYRIAGGPRDTQYF	TGTGCCAGCAGTTACCGTATAGCGGGGGGGCCTAGAGATACGCAGTATTTT
-	TRBJ2-2	TRBV9	-	CASSVGQGYTGELFF	TGTGCCAGCAGCGTAGGCCAGGGCTACACCGGGGAGCTGTTTTTT
-	TRBJ2-3	TRBV5-1	-	CASSLGAAGYTDTQYF	TGCGCCAGCAGCTTGGGTGCGGCAGGGTACACAGATACGCAGTATTTT
-	TRBJ2-2	TRBV6-5	few	CASSLGRLDTGELFF	TGTGCCAGCAGTCTTGGCAGACTCGACACCGGGGAGCTGTTTTTT
TRBD1	TRBJ1-1	TRBV2	-	CASSGDRGPGAFF	TGTGCCAGCAGCGGAGACAGGGGGCCGGGTGCTTTCTTT
TRBD2	TRBJ2-5	TRBV10-3	-	CAISEIGGVRGETQYF	TGTGCCATCAGTGAGATCGGGGGGGTAAGGGGAGAGACCCAGTACTTC
TRBD2	TRBJ2-7	TRBV3-1/TRBV3-2	-	CASSLFFGTSGEFYEQYF	TGTGCCAGCAGCCTCTTCTTCGGGACTAGCGGGGAATTCTACGAGCAGTACTTC
-	TRBJ2-2	TRBV5-1	-	CASSLQGLTGELFF	TGCGCCAGCAGCTTGCAGGGGTTGACCGGGGAGCTGTTTTTT
TRBD1	TRBJ2-3	TRBV29-1	-	CSTGTGGDTQYF	TGCAGCACCGGGACAGGGGGGGATACGCAGTATTTT
-	TRBJ2-5	TRBV9	-	CASSPLYQETQYF	TGTGCCAGCAGCCCCCTGTACCAAGAGACCCAGTACTTC
-	TRBJ2-5	TRBV9	-	CASSGLAEETQYF	TGTGCCAGCAGCGGTCTAGCAGAAGAGACCCAGTACTTC
TRBD1	TRBJ2-5	TRBV5-1	-	CASASGGGETQYF	TGCGCCAGCGCCTCAGGGGGCGGAGAGACCCAGTACTTC
TRBD1	TRBJ2-7	TRBV11-2	-	CASSSTPGTGSDEQYF	TGTGCCAGCAGCTCTACGCCCGGGACAGGGAGCGACGAGCAGTACTTC
-	TRBJ1-1	TRBV6-5	-	CASNRRDIGAEAFF	TGTGCCAGCAACCGACGGGACATCGGGGCTGAAGCTTTCTTT
-	TRBJ2-7	TRBV6-1	once	CASSEIRSSYEQYF	TGTGCCAGCAGTGAAATTCGTAGCTCCTACGAGCAGTACTTC
TRBD1	TRBJ1-3	TRBV7-2	-	CASSAGQEKAIYF	TGTGCCAGCAGCGCCGGACAGGAGAAAGCCATATATTTT
TRBD2	TRBJ2-3	TRBV7-8	few	CASSRYSGGSTDTQYF	TGTGCCAGCAGCCGCTATAGCGGGGGAAGCACAGATACGCAGTATTTT
TRBD1	TRBJ1-4	TRBV3-1/TRBV3-2	-	CASSQVPGTGEGEKLFF	TGTGCCAGCAGCCAAGTCCCCGGGACAGGAGAGGGAGAAAAACTGTTTTTT
-	TRBJ1-4	TRBV5-4	once	CASSLRGGTNEKLFF	TGTGCCAGCAGCTTACGGGGGGGGACTAATGAAAAACTGTTTTTT
-	TRBJ2-2	TRBV11-2	-	CASSPQATGELFF	TGTGCCAGCAGTCCCCAGGCGACCGGGGAGCTGTTTTTT
TRBD1	TRBJ2-3	TRBV2	-	CASSERPGGYF	TGTGCCAGCAGTGAGAGGCCAGGGGGATATTTT
-	TRBJ1-1	TRBV30	-	CAWRRTGSLNTEAFF	TGTGCCTGGAGACGGACGGGATCTTTGAACACTGAAGCTTTCTTT
TRBD1	TRBJ1-6	TRBV6-5	-	CASSYRGQGNSPLHF	TGTGCCAGCAGTTACCGGGGACAGGGTAATTCACCCCTCCACTTT
TRBD2	TRBJ2-3	TRBV5-5	-	CASSLQRGGDTQYF	TGTGCCAGCAGCTTGCAGCGGGGGGGCGATACGCAGTATTTT
-	TRBJ1-3	TRBV5-6	-	CASSRQVSGNTIYF	TGTGCCAGCAGCCGACAGGTCTCTGGAAACACCATATATTTT
-	TRBJ1-2	TRBV4-2	-	CASSQENVPQGMGYGYTF	TGTGCCAGCAGCCAAGAAAATGTACCCCAGGGGATGGGGTATGGCTACACCTTC
TRBD2	TRBJ2-1	TRBV4-3	-	CASSQWTSGGAGSNEQFF	TGCGCCAGCAGCCAATGGACTAGCGGGGGGGCCGGAAGTAATGAGCAGTTCTTC
-	TRBJ2-1	TRBV5-1	-	CASSLTGLSSYNEQFF	TGCGCCAGCAGCTTGACCGGACTAAGTTCCTACAATGAGCAGTTCTTC
-	TRBJ2-1	TRBV7-6	-	CASSRPRADEQFF	TGTGCCAGCAGCCGACCGAGAGCGGATGAGCAGTTCTTC
-	TRBJ2-3	TRBV28	-	CASLLGGASDTQYF	TGTGCCAGCCTTTTGGGCGGGGCCTCAGATACGCAGTATTTT
TRBD1	TRBJ2-2	TRBV3-1/TRBV3-2	-	CASTNRGPATGELFF	TGTGCCAGCACCAACAGGGGGCCAGCAACCGGGGAGCTGTTTTTT
TRBD1	TRBJ1-3	TRBV9	-	CASSPGQGFGNTIYF	TGTGCCAGCAGCCCGGGACAGGGTTTTGGAAACACCATATATTTT